This T cell receptor (beta chain) is drawn from a study of blood T cell repertoires in COVID-19. Study-level information: Whether acute or convalescent, the COVID-19 samples came from the United States, Italy and Spain.

With 6 bases clipped from V and 3 bases from J, the junction kept 0 bases outside the gene matches. This CDR3 region has 12 residues. The table lists this clone with a few counts. Sequencing used immunoSEQ multiplex PCR; TCRdb keeps in-frame clones, though not all of them. The sample has around 250,000 clones; around four fifths are singletons. The material sequenced was peripheral blood. The chain is built from TRBV23-1 and TRBJ1-2; TRBD1 matches at 8 bases. Being an ORF, TRBV23-1 has a function that is uncertain. The clonotype comes from an elderly man with acute or convalescent COVID-19. CDR3 residues: CASRTGDYGYTF. The CDR3 bases are TGCGCCAGCAGGACAGGGGACTATGGCTACACCTTC.